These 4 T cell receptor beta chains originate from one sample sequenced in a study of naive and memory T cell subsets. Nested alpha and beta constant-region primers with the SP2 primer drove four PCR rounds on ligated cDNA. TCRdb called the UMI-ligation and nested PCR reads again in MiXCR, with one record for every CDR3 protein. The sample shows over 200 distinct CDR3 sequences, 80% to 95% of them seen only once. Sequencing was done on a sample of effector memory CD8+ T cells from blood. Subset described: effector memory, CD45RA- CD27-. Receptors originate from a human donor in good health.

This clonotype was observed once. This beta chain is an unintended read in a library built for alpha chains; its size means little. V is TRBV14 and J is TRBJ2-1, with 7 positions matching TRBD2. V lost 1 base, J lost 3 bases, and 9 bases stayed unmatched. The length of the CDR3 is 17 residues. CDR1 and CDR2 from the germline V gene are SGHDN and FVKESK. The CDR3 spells CASSQASVLASYNEQFF. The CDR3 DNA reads TGTGCCAGCAGCCAAGCATCGGTACTAGCGAGCTACAATGAGCAGTTCTTC.

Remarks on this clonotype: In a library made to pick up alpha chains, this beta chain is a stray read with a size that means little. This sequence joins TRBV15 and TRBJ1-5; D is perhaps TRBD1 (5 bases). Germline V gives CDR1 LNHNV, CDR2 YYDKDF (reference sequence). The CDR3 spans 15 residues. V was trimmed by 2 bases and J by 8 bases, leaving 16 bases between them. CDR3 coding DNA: TGTGCCACCAGCAGAAGTACAGGACACGGAAAGCCCCAGCATTTT. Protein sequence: CATSRSTGHGKPQHF.

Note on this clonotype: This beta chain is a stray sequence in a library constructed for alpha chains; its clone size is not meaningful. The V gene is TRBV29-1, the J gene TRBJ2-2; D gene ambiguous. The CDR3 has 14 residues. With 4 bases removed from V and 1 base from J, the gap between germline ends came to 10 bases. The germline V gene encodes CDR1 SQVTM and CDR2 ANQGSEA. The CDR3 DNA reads TGCAGCGTTGTTTCGGCAGAGAACACCGGGGAGCTGTTTTTT. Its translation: CSVVSAENTGELFF.

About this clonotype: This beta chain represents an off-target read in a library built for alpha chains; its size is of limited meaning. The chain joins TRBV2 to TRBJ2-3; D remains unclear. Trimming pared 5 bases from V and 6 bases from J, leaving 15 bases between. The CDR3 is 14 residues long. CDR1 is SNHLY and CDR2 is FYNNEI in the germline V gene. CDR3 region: CASSHLDSTDTQYF. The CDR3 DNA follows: TGTGCCAGCAGTCACCTCGACTCGACGGATACGCAGTATTTT. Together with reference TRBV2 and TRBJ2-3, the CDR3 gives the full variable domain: EPEVTQTPSHQVTQMGQEVILRCVPISNHLYFYWYRQILGQKVEFLVSFYNNEISEKSEIFDDQFSVERPDGSNFTLKIRSTKLEDSAMYFCASSHLDSTDTQYFGPGTRLTVL.